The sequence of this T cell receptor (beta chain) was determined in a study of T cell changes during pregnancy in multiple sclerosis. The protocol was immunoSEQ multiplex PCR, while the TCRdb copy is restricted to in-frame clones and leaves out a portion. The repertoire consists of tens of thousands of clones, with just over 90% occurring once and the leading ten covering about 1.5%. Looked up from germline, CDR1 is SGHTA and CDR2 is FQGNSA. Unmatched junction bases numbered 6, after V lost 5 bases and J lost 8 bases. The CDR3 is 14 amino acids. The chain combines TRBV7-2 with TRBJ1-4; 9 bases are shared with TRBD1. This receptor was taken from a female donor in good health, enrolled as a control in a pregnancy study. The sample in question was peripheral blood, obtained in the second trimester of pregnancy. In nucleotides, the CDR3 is TGTGCCAGCAGCCCACAGGGGGCGGGAGAAAAACTGTTTTTT. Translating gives CASSPQGAGEKLFF. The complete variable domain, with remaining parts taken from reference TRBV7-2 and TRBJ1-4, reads GAGVSQSPSNKVTEKGKDVELRCDPISGHTALYWYRQSLGQGLEFLIYFQGNSAPDKSGLPSDRFSAERTGGSVSTLTIQRTQQEDSAVYLCASSPQGAGEKLFFGSGTQLSVL.